The following is a T cell receptor beta chain sequence with its context. What this receptor recognizes is not known. There are no base qualities to consult, and no much larger clone falls within one base. The same CDR3 arises from other DNA sequences in this sample as well. The donors were included in the validation cohort of some 120 subjects, a group kept apart from the roughly 690-subject first cohort. The germline V gene (reference sequence) gives CDR1 as SEHNR and CDR2 as FQNEAQ. V and J are trimmed by 4 bases and 2 bases, and the gene matches miss 5 bases of the junction. Spanning cysteine to phenylalanine, the CDR3 consists of 15 amino acids. Just CDR3 DNA is preserved here, 45 bases in frame from base 1. Library method: the immunoSEQ multiplex PCR assay. Per the original workflow: To diagnose cytomegalovirus status from the catalog of TCR beta chain sequences, a statistical classification framework was built. TCRdb's version of the immuneACCESS table is confined to in-frame rearrangements and falls short of the full clone set. An unresolved V gene accounts for under half of the shortfall where checked; the remainder is of unknown origin. Clone size and the V and J calls come from that table; the DNA yielded D and trimming. The sample table shows some 170,000 clones, and about 86% are seen once. Roughly 1.5% of the sample is in the top ten clones.

This sample is drawn from a study of cytomegalovirus exposure and HLA in healthy donors (dated 2017 in TCRdb). Regarding the study in general: According to a later analysis, the 120 validation repertoires were produced on the same platform as the 666 repertoires of the first cohort. To predict cytomegalovirus infection status, the study brought together high-throughput TCR immunosequencing, statistical association of individual TCRs with disease status, and machine learning. The study aimed to test whether signatures of past pathogen exposure could be identified by cataloging public T cell receptors. In addition to the first cohort of 666 subjects, a separate validation cohort of 120 different subjects was used.

Broad study findings and their caveats: The classifier was reported to diagnose cytomegalovirus status with high specificity and sensitivity in both the original and validation cohorts. Of the cluster scores, 94% were above 0 in a later analysis, which found that TCRs clustered in the first cohort also tended to co-occur in the roughly 130 validation repertoires. The validation cohort had no HLA typing available for a later analysis, so co-occurrence within that cohort was assessed over all 130 or so repertoires. A few of the identified cytomegalovirus-associated TCR beta chains were confirmed in vitro to be specific for cytomegalovirus antigens. It was suggested by the authors that the approach could potentially be generalized to other disease states and immunological phenotypes. Most TCR sequences were observed very rarely across donors, whereas some public TCRs were present in many individuals. In the study, some 180 TCR beta chains were listed as associated with cytomegalovirus.

The sequence came from a woman aged 30 to 39 in good health and CMV-seronegative. The chain is encoded by TRBV7-9 joined to TRBJ2-5; 9 of the junction bases match TRBD1. Specimen: PBMCs. The CDR3 in this case is CASSSRQGGQETQYF. The DNA sequence is as follows: TGTGCCAGCAGCTCACGACAGGGGGGGCAAGAGACCCAGTACTTC.